The rows below give T cell receptor beta chains drawn from one sample of a study of T cells in Graves' hyperthyroidism and ophthalmopathy. Using its own MiXCR run on the multiplex PCR reads, TCRdb lists one record per CDR3 protein. The data hold over 700,000 distinct CDR3 sequences, with 30% to 40% observed a single time. Material for sequencing was blood. The source of these receptors is a woman aged 40 to 55 with Graves' hyperthyroidism. CDR3s include the opening cysteine and the closing phenylalanine or tryptophan. A D gene is named only where the DNA matches it firmly. Rows give clone size only sometimes, using once, few, many, or a class for an expanded clone.

TRBV6-1	TRBJ2-5	TRBD1	-	TGTGCCAGCTTAGGGGGCGAGACCCAGTACTTC	CASLGGETQYF
TRBV10-3	TRBJ2-2	-	-	TGTGCCAGCAGGACCAGACAGGCGGGCACCGGGGAGCTGTTTTTT	CASRTRQAGTGELFF
TRBV11-2	TRBJ1-1	-	-	TGTGCCAGCACGGCGGGGAACACTGAAGCTTTCTTT	CASTAGNTEAFF
TRBV6-5	TRBJ1-5	-	few	TGTGCCAGCAGAAGGGGCAATCAGCCCCAGCATTTT	CASRRGNQPQHF
TRBV20-1	TRBJ1-1	TRBD1	-	TGCAGTGCTAGGGACAGGTTAAGGGGGCTTCGGAACACTGAAGCTTTCTTT	CSARDRLRGLRNTEAFF
TRBV29-1	TRBJ1-2	-	once	TGCAGCGTTCGCGGACGAATTAACTATGGCTACACCTTC	CSVRGRINYGYTF
TRBV2	TRBJ2-1	-	few	TGTGCCAGCAGTGGGATCCAAGGCTCCTACAATGAGCAGTTCTTC	CASSGIQGSYNEQFF
TRBV6-5	TRBJ2-7	TRBD1	few	TGTGCCAGCAGTTACCGGACAGGGGGCTGGTACGAGCAGTACTTC	CASSYRTGGWYEQYF
TRBV5-6	TRBJ1-5	-	-	TGTGCCAGCAGCTTTGAGGGTTATCAGCCCCAGCATTTT	CASSFEGYQPQHF
TRBV7-2	TRBJ1-1	-	many	TGTGCCAGCAGCGTGAGGACAAACACTGAAGCTTTCTTT	CASSVRTNTEAFF
TRBV20-1	TRBJ2-5	TRBD2	-	TGCAGTGCTAGTCCCTCGGGGCTAGCGGGGAAAGAGACCCAGTACTTC	CSASPSGLAGKETQYF
TRBV7-3	TRBJ1-1	-	few	TGTGCCAGCAGCGCCACAGCTTACACTGAAGCTTTCTTT	CASSATAYTEAFF
TRBV19	TRBJ1-1	-	many	TGTGCCAGTAGTAGGCGCGGAGTTACTGAAGCTTTCTTT	CASSRRGVTEAFF
TRBV20-1	TRBJ1-1	TRBD1	-	TGCAGTGCTACGGACAGGGGTGGCACTGAAGCTTTCTTT	CSATDRGGTEAFF
TRBV2	TRBJ2-1	-	-	TGTGCCACTGATGGACAGACCTACAATGAGCAGTTCTTC	CATDGQTYNEQFF
TRBV9	TRBJ2-5	-	few	TGTGCCAGCAGCGTAGGGGGAATTTTTGGGGAGACCCAGTACTTC	CASSVGGIFGETQYF
TRBV20-1	TRBJ1-1	-	many	TGCAGTGCTAGTCGAGGGGACACTGAAGCTTTCTTT	CSASRGDTEAFF
TRBV7-2	TRBJ1-1	TRBD1	few	TGTGCCAGCAGCTTAAGTGCGGGACAGGGGAACACTGAAGCTTTCTTT	CASSLSAGQGNTEAFF
TRBV20-1	TRBJ2-5	-	-	TGCAGTGCTAGAGATGGGGCGGGGTCCACAGATACGCAGTACTTC	CSARDGAGSTDTQYF
TRBV10-1	TRBJ2-5	TRBD2	medium-sized	TGCGCCAGCAGTGAGGCGGGGGGCAACGGAGAGACCCAGTACTTC	CASSEAGGNGETQYF
TRBV29-1	TRBJ2-3	TRBD1	few	TGCAGCGTTGAAGGGACAGGGGTCGCAGATACGCAGTATTTT	CSVEGTGVADTQYF
TRBV10-3	TRBJ1-2	TRBD1	many	TGTGCCATCACTTTTGACAGGGGAAACGGCTACACCTTC	CAITFDRGNGYTF
TRBV6-5	TRBJ2-7	TRBD2	-	TGTGCCAGCAGCCCCACCTTAGCGGGGGGGGAATACGAGCAGTACTTC	CASSPTLAGGEYEQYF
TRBV15	TRBJ1-3	-	many	TGTGCCACCAGCAGAGATGTGTCAGGGTCTGGAAACACCATATATTTT	CATSRDVSGSGNTIYF
TRBV30	TRBJ1-2	-	few	TGTGCCTGGAGTGTCGGTGGGCACGGTGGCTACACCTTC	CAWSVGGHGGYTF
TRBV14	TRBJ2-2	TRBD1	-	TGTGCCAGCAGCCAATCCGGGACAGAGCCCGCCGGGGAGCTGTTTTTT	CASSQSGTEPAGELFF